What follows describes a single TCR beta chain. Its antigen is undetermined. The data are from a study of regulatory T cells in long-lasting Graves disease. The CDR3 has 15 residues. Germline V CDR1 and CDR2: MNHEY, SMNVEV (reference sequence). Deletions cut 5 bases from V and 2 bases from J, with 16 bases between. Points from the study as a whole: There were preferences for TRBV28, TRBJ1-2 and TRBJ2-5 in persistent disease. Relative to new patients (under 1,000), persistent patients exhibited greater sharing of public clonotypes (around 3,000).

In building TCR beta libraries, iRepertoire HTBI primers were used together with Arm-PCR of CDR3 regions. TCRdb itself ran the multiplex PCR reads through MiXCR, one entry per CDR3 protein. This sample has some 250,000 distinct CDR3 sequences, with about 18% found just once. Described time point: newly diagnosed GD, antithyroid drugs for less than 3 months. Making the TCR library involved RNA that had been extracted from PBMCs. The diagnosis of Graves' disease used American Thyroid Association guidelines. The sample also formed part of further work on T cells in Graves' hyperthyroidism and ophthalmopathy.

The gene calls are TRBV27 and TRBJ2-7; D is possibly TRBD1 or TRBD2 (6 bases each). Sequencing was performed on peripheral blood mononuclear cells (PBMCs), taken at new diagnosis, from a patient treated with antithyroid drugs. The TCR was taken from a woman in her twenties or thirties with Graves disease. In nucleotides, the CDR3 is TGTGCCAGCAGTCCCCGAGGGGGGCTTACCTACGAGCAGTACTTC. This translates into CASSPRGGLTYEQYF.